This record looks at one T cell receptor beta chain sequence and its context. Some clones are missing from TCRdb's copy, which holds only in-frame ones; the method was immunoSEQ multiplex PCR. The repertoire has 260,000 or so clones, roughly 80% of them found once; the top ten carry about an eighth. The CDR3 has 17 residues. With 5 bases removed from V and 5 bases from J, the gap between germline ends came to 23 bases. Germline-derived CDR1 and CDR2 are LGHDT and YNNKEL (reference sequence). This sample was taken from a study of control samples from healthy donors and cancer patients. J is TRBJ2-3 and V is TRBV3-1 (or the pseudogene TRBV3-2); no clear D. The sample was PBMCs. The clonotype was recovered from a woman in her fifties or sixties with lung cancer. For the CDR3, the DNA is TGTGCCAGCAGCAATCGACTTCCCATTTGCATGCAAGATACGCAGTATTTT. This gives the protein CASSNRLPICMQDTQYF.